Below are 14 T cell receptor beta chains sequenced from a single sample in a study of a mutant IDH1 vaccine in newly diagnosed glioma. As for time point: week 35, safety follow-up. With topical imiquimod, each dose of the vaccine consisted of 300 ug of mutant IDH1 20-mer peptide. Their antigens remain unidentified. The protocol was immunoSEQ multiplex PCR, while the TCRdb copy is restricted to in-frame clones and leaves out a portion. The sample has about 46,000 clones, 92% seen once. Sequencing used PBMCs, obtained from a glioma patient whose treatment included an IDH1 peptide vaccine. Every receptor here comes from a man aged 50 to 59 with glioma.

The genes are TRBV10-3 and TRBJ2-5; 9 nucleotides line up with TRBD2. CDR1 ENHRY and CDR2 SYGVKD come from the germline V gene. Unmatched junction bases numbered 5, after V lost 7 bases and J lost 5 bases. The CDR3 consists of 13 residues. The CDR3 bases are TGTGCCATCAATGAAGGGACTAGCGAGACCCAGTACTTC. Amino acid sequence: CAINEGTSETQYF.

This chain connects TRBV28 to TRBJ1-5, with D hard to call. The CDR3 extends over 14 amino acids. CDR1 is MDHEN and CDR2 is SYDVKM in the germline V gene. V was shortened by 7 bases and J by 7 bases, with 17 bases between the two germline ends. CDR3 protein: CASTEVGPDQPQHF. As DNA, the CDR3 is TGTGCCAGCACCGAGGTAGGGCCAGACCAGCCCCAGCATTTT.

The chain recombines TRBV4-1 with TRBJ1-2, with TRBD1 matching over 9 bases. V lost 5 bases, J lost 5 bases, and 6 bases stayed unmatched. Germline CDR1 reads MGHRA; CDR2 reads YSYEKL. The CDR3 consists of 14 residues. The CDR3 bases are TGCGCCAGCAGCTCGTCGGGACAGGGATATGGCTACACCTTC. Translating it yields CASSSSGQGYGYTF.

The chain joins TRBV11-3 to TRBJ2-6; D might be TRBD1 or TRBD2, each matching 5 bases. The germline CDR1 and CDR2 sequences are SGHNT and YENEEA. Between the trimmed V and J ends, which lost 5 bases and 4 bases, there was a span of 9 bases. The CDR3 extends over 14 amino acids. The CDR3 region is CASSPGGGANVLTF. The CDR3 DNA follows: TGTGCCAGCAGCCCTGGGGGAGGGGCCAACGTCCTGACTTTC.

The rearrangement uses TRBV10-3 and TRBJ2-5; 7 bases map to TRBD2. Germline V lookup: CDR1 ENHRY, CDR2 SYGVKD. V shed 5 bases, J shed 0 bases, and the junction held 3 bases outside the gene matches. This CDR3 has 14 residues. CDR3 bases: TGTGCCATCAGTCCTGGGGGGGACCAAGAGACCCAGTACTTC. It translates to CAISPGGDQETQYF.

The rearrangement links TRBV5-1 to TRBJ1-2; no firm D call. Germline assignment: CDR1 SGHRS and CDR2 YFSETQ. This CDR3 is built from 12 residues. Trimming removed 5 bases at V and 8 bases at J, with 13 bases between. This chain's CDR3 is CASSPSGSGYTF. The CDR3 DNA follows: TGCGCCAGCAGTCCCAGCGGGAGCGGCTACACCTTC.

The genes are TRBV6-4 and TRBJ2-3; D possibly matches TRBD1 or TRBD2 (5 bases each). CDR3 length equals 13 residues. Trimming took off 8 bases at V and 3 bases at J, with 12 bases between the two ends. Germline V gene lookup returns CDR1 MRHNA and CDR2 SNTAGT. The CDR3 loop reads CASGRGVTDTQYF. The CDR3, as DNA: TGTGCCAGCGGAAGGGGAGTGACAGATACGCAGTATTTT.

The genes are TRBV30 and TRBJ2-3, with 7 nucleotides matching TRBD2. This CDR3 has 13 amino acids. Looked up from germline, CDR1 is GTSNPN and CDR2 is SVGIG (reference sequence). Trimming removed 6 bases from V and 2 bases from J; junction bases left unmatched: 5. The CDR3: CACSSGNTDTQYF. CDR3 nucleotide sequence: TGTGCCTGTTCTAGCGGTAACACAGATACGCAGTATTTT. Based on the CDR3 plus reference TRBV30 and TRBJ2-3, the full variable domain is SQTIHQWPATLVQPVGSPLSLECTVEGTSNPNLYWYRQAAGRGLQLLFYSVGIGQISSEVPQNLSASRPQDRQFILSSKKLLLSDSGFYLCACSSGNTDTQYFGPGTRLTVL.

This clone appeared a single time. The CDR3 coding sequence is TGTGCCAGCAGTCCTAACAGCGGGGAGGGCGGGACCCAGTACTTC. This encodes CASSPNSGEGGTQYF. This chain connects TRBV6-6 to TRBJ2-5; 7 bases match TRBD2. The CDR3 has 15 residues. With V trimmed by 5 bases and J by 7 bases, 13 bases remained unmatched. CDR1 and CDR2 from the germline V gene are MNHNY and SVGAGI (reference sequence).

V gene TRBV19 combines with J gene TRBJ2-7, with D perhaps assigned TRBD1 or TRBD2 (5 bases each). In germline, CDR1 is LNHDA, CDR2 SQIVND (reference sequence). The V gene lost 5 bases and the J gene lost 1 base, with 15 bases spanning the gap. The CDR3 covers 15 residues. CDR3 coding DNA: TGTGCCAGTAGTGGCAAGACAGCGGAGTCCTACGAGCAGTACTTC. Translation: CASSGKTAESYEQYF. The whole variable domain, filled in from reference TRBV19 and TRBJ2-7, reads DGGITQSPKYLFRKEGQNVTLSCEQNLNHDAMYWYRQDPGQGLRLIYYSQIVNDFQKGDIAEGYSVSREKKESFPLTVTSAQKNPTAFYLCASSGKTAESYEQYFGPGTRLTVT.

The rearrangement uses TRBV9 and TRBJ2-3; D not resolved. This CDR3 region has 17 residues. Trimming pared 0 bases from V and 5 bases from J, leaving 19 bases between. The germline CDR1 and CDR2 sequences are SGDLS and YYNGEE. The CDR3 loop reads CASSVEAFRRSGDTQYF. The CDR3, as DNA: TGTGCCAGCAGCGTAGAGGCATTTCGACGGTCAGGAGATACGCAGTATTTT.

The CDR3 protein is CATSLTGLLGAGANVLTF. The CDR3 DNA follows: TGTGCCACCAGCCTAACGGGACTGCTCGGAGCTGGGGCCAACGTCCTGACTTTC. The chain couples TRBV15 to TRBJ2-6, with D perhaps matching TRBD2 (6 bases). CDR3 length: 18 amino acids. Germline CDR1 LNHNV, CDR2 YYDKDF (reference sequence). V was shortened by 5 bases and J by 2 bases, with 19 bases between the two germline ends.

This clone was counted once. The chain uses TRBV9 and TRBJ2-7, with 8 bases identical to TRBD1. Trimming took 0 bases from V and 7 from J; bases not matched to a gene: 3. The CDR3 is 13 residues long. Looked up from germline, CDR1 is SGDLS and CDR2 is YYNGEE. DNA of the CDR3: TGTGCCAGCAGCGTAGACACAGGGGGAGAGCAGTACTTC. Translating it yields CASSVDTGGEQYF.

The chain uses TRBV6-1 and TRBJ2-3; D remains ambiguous. The germline V gene encodes CDR1 MNHNS and CDR2 SASEGT. The CDR3 length is 11 residues. The V and J ends lost 1 base and 9 bases respectively, with 5 bases between them. The CDR3, as DNA: TGTGCCAGCAGTGAAGAATTCACGCAGTATTTT. It yields the protein CASSEEFTQYF.